Shown below are 27 T cell receptor beta chains from a single sample sequenced in a study of blood T cell repertoires in COVID-19. Repertoires were generated with immunoSEQ multiplex PCR, while TCRdb's copy carries only in-frame clones and drops some. The sample lists some 300,000 clones, roughly 86% occurring once. The material sequenced was PBMCs or T cells enriched from blood (not recorded which). The receptors derive from a woman between 50 and 59 years old who had been exposed to COVID-19.

V usage is TRBV9 and J usage is TRBJ2-2; maybe TRBD1 (5 bases). V was pared by 0 bases and J by 4 bases, with 16 bases between. Germline V gene data show CDR1 as SGDLS and CDR2 as YYNGEE. The CDR3 sequence is 17 residues long. CDR3 DNA: TGTGCCAGCAGCGTAGATCGGACACCAAGTTTCACCGGGGAGCTGTTTTTT. Translated, it gives CASSVDRTPSFTGELFF.

The chain uses TRBV5-6 and TRBJ1-2; no reliable D call. Germline V lookup: CDR1 SGHDT, CDR2 YYEEEE. Trimming pared 4 bases from V and 1 base from J, leaving 17 bases between. The CDR3 sequence is 16 residues long. The CDR3: CASSQETPTYNYGYTF. The CDR3 coding sequence is TGTGCCAGCAGCCAAGAGACACCAACTTATAACTATGGCTACACCTTC.

The rearrangement links TRBV10-3 to TRBJ2-5; 7 nucleotides align to TRBD1. Losses at the gene ends were 10 bases for V and 5 bases for J; bases not matched to a gene: 10. The CDR3 is 13 residues long. CDR1 and CDR2 (germline): ENHRY, SYGVKD. DNA of the CDR3: TGTGCCACCACGACAGGGCCCCCCGAGACCCAGTACTTC. Encoded protein: CATTTGPPETQYF.

This sequence joins TRBV18 and TRBJ2-7; 11 nucleotides line up with TRBD1. Germline CDR1 and CDR2: KGHSH and LQKENI. The CDR3 loop spans 19 amino acids. The J segment lost 5 bases and the V segment lost 2 bases, leaving 17 bases of the junction unmatched. In nucleotides, the CDR3 is TGTGCCAGCTCACCAGATAGGACAGGGGGCCCTTCCTGGGCGGACGAGCAGTACTTC. It is translated as CASSPDRTGGPSWADEQYF.

The chain combines TRBV7-6 with TRBJ1-6; D remains ambiguous. This CDR3 contains 16 residues. V lost 4 bases and J lost 2, with 12 bases in between. Germline CDR1 reads SGHVS; CDR2 reads FNYEAQ. CDR3 coding DNA: TGTGCCAGCAGCTCCCAGGAGAGGGCCTATAATTCACCCCTCCACTTT. Protein product: CASSSQERAYNSPLHF.

The V and J genes are TRBV5-1 and TRBJ2-2, with 8 bases lining up with TRBD1. V lost 6 bases to trimming and J lost 2 bases; unmatched junction nucleotides: 15. This CDR3 is built from 18 residues. Germline V gene sequence: CDR1 SGHRS, CDR2 YFSETQ. The DNA for the CDR3 is TGCGCCAGCACCTGGGCGGGCCAGGGGGCTGCAAACACCGGGGAGCTGTTTTTT. Translating gives CASTWAGQGAANTGELFF. The full variable domain, rest sourced from reference TRBV5-1 and TRBJ2-2, is KAGVTQTPRYLIKTRGQQVTLSCSPISGHRSVSWYQQTPGQGLQFLFEYFSETQRNKGNFPGRFSGRQFSNSRSEMNVSTLELGDSALYLCASTWAGQGAANTGELFFGEGSRLTVL.

V is TRBV7-9 and J is TRBJ2-5; D is perhaps TRBD1 (6 bases). CDR1 is SEHNR and CDR2 is FQNEAQ in the germline V gene (reference sequence). This CDR3 region has 14 residues. The V gene lost 8 bases and the J gene lost 0 bases, with 13 bases spanning the gap. This CDR3 is CASCPGQNQETQYF. For the CDR3, the DNA is TGTGCCAGCTGCCCCGGACAGAACCAAGAGACCCAGTACTTC.

This rearrangement joins TRBV7-6 to TRBJ1-4; D not resolved. CDR3 length equals 14 residues. V lost 3 bases, J lost 4 bases, and 9 bases lay in between. In germline, CDR1 is SGHVS, CDR2 FNYEAQ. This CDR3 is CASSFQAGNEKLFF. The CDR3 region has the DNA TGTGCCAGCAGCTTTCAGGCTGGTAATGAAAAACTGTTTTTT.

The chain has TRBV2 and TRBJ1-2; a possible D gene is TRBD1 (5 bases). V shed 6 bases and J shed 4 bases, with 15 bases lying between them. Germline V gene lookup returns CDR1 SNHLY and CDR2 FYNNEI. CDR3 length: 14 residues. The CDR3 bases are TGTGCCAGCAGAGCAGGGTCCTCGGGCTATGGCTACACCTTC. This translates into CASRAGSSGYGYTF.

The genes are TRBV5-8 and TRBJ2-1; 7 bases fit TRBD2. J lost 6 bases, V lost 3 bases, and 12 bases had no gene match. The CDR3 consists of 16 residues. Germline CDR1 reads SGHTS; CDR2 reads YDEGEE. CDR3 DNA: TGTGCCAGCAGCTCCCCACGGGACTACCCCCCCAATGAGCAGTTCTTC. Residues: CASSSPRDYPPNEQFF.

The chain joins TRBV10-3 to TRBJ2-1; D might be TRBD1 (6 bases). Trimming took off 4 bases at V and 0 bases at J, with 16 bases between the two ends. Germline V gene data show CDR1 as ENHRY and CDR2 as SYGVKD. The CDR3 has 17 amino acids. The chain's CDR3 is CAISVPGHRSSYNEQFF. DNA of the CDR3: TGTGCCATCAGTGTACCGGGACATCGAAGCTCCTACAATGAGCAGTTCTTC.

V is TRBV12-3 or TRBV12-4 and J is TRBJ2-7; D perhaps matches TRBD1 (6 bases). The CDR3 runs 13 residues. The V end lost 8 bases, the J end lost 4 bases, and 15 bases lay between the germline ends. CDR3 protein: CASGPGETYEQYF. DNA of the CDR3: TGTGCCAGCGGGCCAGGGGAAACGTACGAGCAGTACTTC.

This clone was observed a handful of times. The genes are TRBV3-1 (or the pseudogene TRBV3-2) and TRBJ1-1, with unresolved D. This CDR3 contains 15 residues. Germline CDR1 and CDR2: LGHDT and YNNKEL (reference sequence). Trimming took off 1 base at V and 5 bases at J, with 14 bases between the two ends. CDR3 DNA: TGTGCCAGCAGCCAAGCGGGTCGGGGTTGGACTGAAGCTTTCTTT. Its translation: CASSQAGRGWTEAFF.

The chain links TRBV5-1 to TRBJ1-3; D uncertain. The CDR3 is 12 residues long. Trimming pared 7 bases from V and 1 base from J, leaving 6 bases between. Germline-derived CDR1 and CDR2 are SGHRS and YFSETQ. This chain's CDR3 is CASRESGNTIYF. The CDR3, as DNA: TGCGCCAGCCGCGAATCTGGAAACACCATATATTTT.

This clone has more than one count but fewer than ten. The V gene is TRBV20-1, the J gene TRBJ2-7; weak D call: TRBD2 (5 bases). CDR1 and CDR2 from the germline V gene are DFQATT and SNEGSKA (reference sequence). V was cut by 3 bases and J by 5 bases, with 17 bases left in between. The CDR3 consists of 14 residues. The chain's CDR3 is CSASWARARNEQYF. In DNA, the CDR3 is TGCAGTGCTAGTTGGGCGAGGGCCAGGAACGAGCAGTACTTC.

The chain carries TRBV5-1 and TRBJ2-5, with D tentatively TRBD2 (7 bases). Germline CDR1 is SGHRS and CDR2 is YFSETQ. The CDR3 spans 15 residues. The V gene lost 4 bases and the J gene lost 2 bases, with 15 bases spanning the gap. In nucleotides, the CDR3 is TGCGCCAGCAGCGCTCGGGGGGCGACGCAAGAGACCCAGTACTTC. Translation gives CASSARGATQETQYF.

The CDR3 DNA is TGTGCCAGCAGTTACCCGGGACAGGGAAACTACGAGCAGTACTTC. This sequence encodes CASSYPGQGNYEQYF. The chain joins TRBV6-6 to TRBJ2-7; 9 positions match TRBD1. The junction had 5 bases not matched to a gene; V was cut back by 2 bases and J by 3 bases. The CDR3 loop spans 15 amino acids. CDR1 MNHNY and CDR2 SVGAGI come from the germline V gene (reference sequence).

The chain uses TRBV5-4 and TRBJ1-3; TRBD1 agrees at 7 bases. Germline V gives CDR1 SGHNT, CDR2 YYREEE (reference sequence). The CDR3 length is 16 residues. The ends lost 4 bases at V and 4 bases at J; junction bases unmatched: 11. CDR3 nucleotide sequence: TGTGCCAGCAGCCCCCGACAGGGCGGGACCGGAAACACCATATATTTT. It translates to CASSPRQGGTGNTIYF.

Only a few counts were recorded for this clone. The chain couples TRBV11-2 to TRBJ1-5, with TRBD1 matching 12 bases. V shed 3 bases and J 6 bases; nucleotides not matched to a gene: 3. Germline CDR1 SGHAT, CDR2 FQNNGV. The CDR3 covers 15 residues. The CDR3, as DNA: TGTGCCAGCAGCTTGGGACAGGGGGCTTTTCAGCCCCAGCATTTT. Translating gives CASSLGQGAFQPQHF.

The gene calls are TRBV30 and TRBJ1-3; 8 positions agree with TRBD1. This CDR3 region has 16 residues. CDR1 is GTSNPN, CDR2 SVGIG, per germline (reference sequence). V lost 8 bases to trimming and J lost 4 bases; unmatched junction nucleotides: 16. The CDR3 DNA reads as TGTGCCGCGGCTAGGCCGGGACAGGTCCTGGGAAACACCATATATTTT. It encodes CAAARPGQVLGNTIYF.

The CDR3 DNA sequence: TGTGCCAGCAGTCACTCGACAGGGGACAATGGCTACACCTTC. This sequence encodes CASSHSTGDNGYTF. The chain combines TRBV3-1 (or the pseudogene TRBV3-2) with TRBJ1-2, with 8 bases lining up with TRBD1. Germline loops: CDR1 LGHDT, CDR2 YNNKEL (reference sequence). V was pared by 6 bases and J by 6 bases, with 9 bases of the junction left unmatched. This CDR3 spans 14 amino acids.

The chain recombines TRBV3-1 (or the pseudogene TRBV3-2) with TRBJ1-2, with 8 bases matching TRBD1. The CDR3 contains 16 residues. J lost 4 bases, V lost 6 bases, and 13 bases had no gene match. The germline V gene has CDR1 LGHDT and CDR2 YNNKEL (reference sequence). The CDR3 nucleotides are TGTGCCAGCAGGATTCAGGGGGCAACCAGATCCTATGGCTACACCTTC. Translated: CASRIQGATRSYGYTF.

The rearrangement links TRBV19 to TRBJ1-5; D perhaps matches TRBD1 (6 bases). The CDR3 has 17 residues. CDR1 LNHDA and CDR2 SQIVND come from the germline V gene (reference sequence). The germline V and J ends were trimmed by 4 bases and 5 bases, with 21 bases remaining between them. CDR3: CASSNPAGGGGYQPQHF. CDR3 coding DNA: TGTGCCAGTAGTAACCCGGCGGGGGGAGGGGGTTATCAGCCCCAGCATTTT. The full variable domain, in which reference TRBV19 and TRBJ1-5 provide the parts outside the CDR3, is DGGITQSPKYLFRKEGQNVTLSCEQNLNHDAMYWYRQDPGQGLRLIYYSQIVNDFQKGDIAEGYSVSREKKESFPLTVTSAQKNPTAFYLCASSNPAGGGGYQPQHFGDGTRLSIL.

The chain couples TRBV16 to TRBJ2-6; 8 bases are a match to TRBD1. V shed 0 bases and J 1 base; nucleotides not matched to a gene: 11. The CDR3 has 20 residues. Germline V gene data show CDR1 as KGHSY and CDR2 as FQNENV. DNA for the CDR3: TGTGCCAGCAGCCAATCAGGCCAGGGGGCGCCCGGTTCTGGGGCCAACGTCCTGACTTTC. Its translation is CASSQSGQGAPGSGANVLTF.

The rearrangement links TRBV28 to TRBJ1-2; D gene unclear. CDR1 is MDHEN, CDR2 SYDVKM, per germline. This CDR3 has 14 amino acids. V dropped 2 bases and J dropped 0 bases, with 7 bases sitting between them. CDR3 coding DNA: TGTGCCAGCAGTTTACCGAGTTCTAACTATGGCTACACCTTC. Residues: CASSLPSSNYGYTF.

The rearrangement uses TRBV28 and TRBJ1-5; D may be TRBD1 (6 bases). The CDR3 length is 17 residues. Germline loops: CDR1 MDHEN, CDR2 SYDVKM. V was cut by 5 bases and J by 3 bases, with 20 bases left in between. For the CDR3, the DNA is TGTGCCAGCAGTCCAGGCGGACAGCTTCACTCCAATCAGCCCCAGCATTTT. This codes for CASSPGGQLHSNQPQHF.

The genes are TRBV5-5 and TRBJ2-5; D not certain. The CDR3 has 11 residues. Looked up from germline, CDR1 is SGHKS and CDR2 is YYEKEE (reference sequence). The V gene lost 1 base and the J gene lost 5 bases, with 3 bases spanning the gap. The CDR3 sequence is CASSLSETQYF. CDR3 bases: TGTGCCAGCAGCTTGTCGGAGACCCAGTACTTC.